This T cell receptor (beta chain) was obtained from a study of identical twins. Study-wide results and limits: The study reached conclusions through statistical analysis that was cross-sectional, not following the same donors.

Through template switching, a universal primer site was introduced, and the cDNA contained unique molecular identifiers. TCRdb itself ran the 5' RACE reads through MiXCR, one entry per CDR3 protein. This table has roughly 720,000 distinct CDR3 sequences, about 20% appearing once. CDR1 is SGHVS, CDR2 FQNEAQ, per germline. The J segment lost 4 bases and the V segment lost 0 bases, leaving 0 bases of the junction unmatched. The length of the CDR3 is 14 residues. Remarks on this clonotype: Its target is not known.

The same data also went into a second study, on T cells expressing NK-cell markers. That work states: The share of CD8+ T cells held by dominant NKG2C+ clonotypes was about 1.0-8% in several donors. Researchers report these clonotypes also headed the CD3+CD56-NKG2C+ fraction in four donors.

Material for sequencing was PBMCs. The clonotype originates from a young woman in good health. The chain is built from TRBV7-8 and TRBJ2-1, with 7 bases identical to TRBD2. CDR3 nucleotides: TGTGCCAGCAGCTTAGCGCGGGAGTACAATGAGCAGTTCTTC. This sequence encodes CASSLAREYNEQFF.